This entry concerns a single T cell receptor beta chain. Looked up from germline, CDR1 is SGDLS and CDR2 is YYNGEE. V lost 3 bases and J lost 0, with 10 bases in between. The CDR3 totals 15 residues. The whole isolated RNA underwent reverse transcription, so sequencing captured expressed TCRB transcripts. Mean read depth for naive, central memory and regulatory T cell samples was approximately 3.57 million reads. Method: immunoSEQ multiplex PCR; TCRdb's copy keeps in-frame clones and lacks some. Here the sample spans about 450,000 clones, roughly an eighth being singletons. The sample comes from a study of beta chain features in type 1 diabetes. Each donor gave one heparinised blood draw averaging around 120 mL. Isolation of CD4+ naive, central memory, regulatory and stem cell-like memory cells was achieved by sorting via CD45RO/CCR7/CD25/CD127/CD95/CD27.

The sequence was collected from a woman aged 18-30 years in good health. The gene calls are TRBV9 and TRBJ1-3, with unresolved D. What was sequenced was naive CD4+ T cells from blood. The chain's CDR3 is CASSATPSSGNTIYF. The CDR3 DNA is TGTGCCAGCAGCGCGACGCCGAGCTCTGGAAACACCATATATTTT.